This TCR beta chain was identified during a study of shared clonotypes between healthy human individuals. The trim removed 8 bases at V and 0 bases at J, leaving 6 bases unmatched. This CDR3 spans 14 amino acids. In germline, CDR1 is LNHDA, CDR2 SQIVND (reference sequence). Here immunoSEQ multiplex PCR was the method, and the copy in TCRdb shows in-frame clones only, minus some. The sample carries 2,500,000 or so clones, 92% recorded once. Material: naive CD4+ T cells from PBMCs. Described subset: CD45RA+ positively selected. The genes are TRBV19 and TRBJ1-2; TRBD1 agrees at 7 bases. The source is a man in his late teens or twenties in good health. Some clones in this sample may be carry-over from other donors' samples. The CDR3 loop is CASRTGTANYGYTF. CDR3 bases: TGTGCCAGTCGGACCGGGACAGCTAACTATGGCTACACCTTC.